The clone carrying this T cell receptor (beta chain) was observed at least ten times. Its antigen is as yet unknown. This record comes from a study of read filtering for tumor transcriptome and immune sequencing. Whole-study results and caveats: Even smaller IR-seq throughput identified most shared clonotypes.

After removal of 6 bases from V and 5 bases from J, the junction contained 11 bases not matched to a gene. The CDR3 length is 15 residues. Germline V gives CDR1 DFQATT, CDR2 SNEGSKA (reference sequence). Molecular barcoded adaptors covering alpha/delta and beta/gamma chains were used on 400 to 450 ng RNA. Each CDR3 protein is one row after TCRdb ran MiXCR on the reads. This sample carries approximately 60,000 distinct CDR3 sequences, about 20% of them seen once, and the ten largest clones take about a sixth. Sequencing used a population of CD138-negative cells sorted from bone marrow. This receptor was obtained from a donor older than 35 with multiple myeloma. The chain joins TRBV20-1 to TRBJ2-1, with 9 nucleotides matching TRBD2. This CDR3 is CSALPQRGVHNEQFF. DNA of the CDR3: TGCAGTGCCCTCCCCCAGCGGGGGGTTCACAATGAGCAGTTCTTC.